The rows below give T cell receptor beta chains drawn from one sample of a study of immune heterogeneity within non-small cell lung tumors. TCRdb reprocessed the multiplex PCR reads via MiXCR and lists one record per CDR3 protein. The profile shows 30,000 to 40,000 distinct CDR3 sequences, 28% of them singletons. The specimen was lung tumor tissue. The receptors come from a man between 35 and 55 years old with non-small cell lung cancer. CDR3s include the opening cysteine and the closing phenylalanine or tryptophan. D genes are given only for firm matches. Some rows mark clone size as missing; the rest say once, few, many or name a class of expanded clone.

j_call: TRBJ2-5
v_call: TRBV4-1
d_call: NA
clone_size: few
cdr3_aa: CASSRDIQLTIEQETQYF
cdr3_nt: TGCGCCAGCAGCCGAGATATACAACTAACGATAGAACAAGAGACCCAGTACTTC

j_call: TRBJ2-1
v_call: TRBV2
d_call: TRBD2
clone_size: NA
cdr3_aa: CASRALLALRSYNEQFF
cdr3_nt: TGTGCCAGCAGGGCCCTACTAGCGTTACGCTCCTACAATGAGCAGTTCTTC

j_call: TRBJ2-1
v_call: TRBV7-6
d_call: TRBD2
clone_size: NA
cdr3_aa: CASRGLAGVGEQFF
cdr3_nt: TGTGCCAGCCGGGGACTAGCGGGAGTCGGTGAGCAGTTCTTC

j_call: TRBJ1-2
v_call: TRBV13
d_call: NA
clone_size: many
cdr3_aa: CASSFWQTNYGYTF
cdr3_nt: TGTGCCAGCAGCTTTTGGCAGACTAACTATGGCTACACCTTC

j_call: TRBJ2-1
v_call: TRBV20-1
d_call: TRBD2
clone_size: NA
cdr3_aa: CSAKGTSGLHNEQFF
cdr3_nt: TGCAGTGCTAAAGGGACTAGCGGACTTCACAATGAGCAGTTCTTC

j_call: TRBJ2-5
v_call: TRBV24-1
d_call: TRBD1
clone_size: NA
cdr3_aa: CATSELQGLGGKETQYF
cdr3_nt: TGTGCCACCAGTGAACTACAGGGGTTGGGTGGAAAAGAGACCCAGTACTTC

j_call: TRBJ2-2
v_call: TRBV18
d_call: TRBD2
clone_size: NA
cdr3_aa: CASSPSAGEGTGELFF
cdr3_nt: TGTGCCAGCTCACCCTCGGCGGGAGAAGGGACCGGGGAGCTGTTTTTT

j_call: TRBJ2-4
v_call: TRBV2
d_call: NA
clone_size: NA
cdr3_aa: CGSSVNTGVQYF
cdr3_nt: TGTGGCAGCAGTGTAAACACGGGTGTTCAGTACTTC

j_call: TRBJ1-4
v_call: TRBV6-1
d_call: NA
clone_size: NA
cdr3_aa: CASTWGEIEKLFF
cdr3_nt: TGTGCCAGCACCTGGGGGGAAATTGAAAAACTGTTTTTT

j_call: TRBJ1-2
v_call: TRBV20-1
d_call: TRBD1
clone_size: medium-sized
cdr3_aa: CSARVTGGSGYTF
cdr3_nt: TGCAGTGCTAGAGTTACAGGGGGAAGTGGCTACACCTTC